This entry describes one T cell receptor beta chain. Its antigen is as yet unknown. The source of the sample is a study of T cell responses to AZD1222 COVID-19 vaccine. Study findings and constraints: Spike was spanned by vaccine-associated CD4 TCRs, with dominance at 160-218 and 743-854. The peak T cell response came first, and repertoires were sampled only after it.

Sequenced by immunoSEQ multiplex PCR; TCRdb stores in-frame clones only, minus some. The sample holds fewer than 100,000 clones; around nine tenths are singletons and the top ten take 11%. The sequences come from peripheral blood, collected 28 days after the second AZD1222 dose. The source is an adult who received the AZD1222 COVID-19 vaccine.

The CDR3 region has the DNA TGTGCCAGCAGCTTAACTGGGGGCGCAGATACGCAGTATTTT. It encodes CASSLTGGADTQYF. This rearrangement joins TRBV7-8 to TRBJ2-3, with TRBD1 as a possible D gene (6 bases). From germline, CDR1 is SGHVS and CDR2 FQNEAQ. Between the trimmed V and J ends, which lost 2 bases and 4 bases, there was a span of 10 bases. The CDR3 contains 14 residues.